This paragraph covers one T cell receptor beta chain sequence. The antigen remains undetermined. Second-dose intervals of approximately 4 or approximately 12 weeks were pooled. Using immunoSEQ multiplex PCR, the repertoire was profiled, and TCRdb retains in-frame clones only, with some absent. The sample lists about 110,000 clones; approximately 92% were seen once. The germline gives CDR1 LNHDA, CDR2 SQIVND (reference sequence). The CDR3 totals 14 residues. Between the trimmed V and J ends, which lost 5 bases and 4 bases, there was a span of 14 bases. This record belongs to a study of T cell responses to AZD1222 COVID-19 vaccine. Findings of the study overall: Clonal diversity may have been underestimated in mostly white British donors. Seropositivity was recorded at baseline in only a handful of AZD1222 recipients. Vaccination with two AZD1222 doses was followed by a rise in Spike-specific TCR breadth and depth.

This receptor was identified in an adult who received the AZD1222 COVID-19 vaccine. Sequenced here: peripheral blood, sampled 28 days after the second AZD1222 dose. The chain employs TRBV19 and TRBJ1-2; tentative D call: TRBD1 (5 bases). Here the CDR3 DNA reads TGTGCCAGTAGTTTTGGGCAGGGAAGCTATGGCTACACCTTC. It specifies CASSFGQGSYGYTF.